This T cell receptor beta chain appears in the sequencing data of a study of early T cells in non-severe SARS-CoV-2 infection. Study context: Sequencing used unsorted whole-blood bulk RNA, so chains lack pairing.

The TCR library protocol was used to attach unique molecular identifiers. These identifiers were attached to individual cDNA molecules. TCRdb ran MiXCR on the 5' RACE reads and lists one entry per CDR3 protein. The repertoire holds about 63,000 distinct CDR3 sequences, with 13% as singletons. Study-wide results and limits: Matching against VDJdb likely underestimated virus-specific expansions, favoring anti-spike CD8.

Many counts were recorded for this clonotype. As yet, its antigen is unknown. This CDR3 region has 14 residues. Germline values: CDR1 SQVTM, CDR2 ANQGSEA. V was clipped by 3 bases and J by 5 bases, with 16 bases between them. The sample consisted of whole blood. This rearrangement joins TRBV29-1 to TRBJ2-5; no definite D call. The source of this sequence is an adult who was a healthcare worker with PCR-confirmed SARS-CoV-2 infection or an uninfected control (not recorded which). The CDR3 loop is CSVEGGVPSETQYF. The CDR3 coding sequence is TGCAGCGTTGAGGGTGGAGTACCAAGCGAGACCCAGTACTTC.